This TCR beta chain is from a study of cytomegalovirus exposure and HLA in healthy donors. Study observations and caveats: It was taken for granted in presence/absence analyses that sequencing depth across donors was roughly uniform.

There are 17 residues in the CDR3. The ends were cut back, 5 bases at V and 0 bases at J, with 19 bases in the middle. Germline-derived CDR1 and CDR2 are SEHNR and FQNEAQ (reference sequence). Use of 60 Vbeta and 13 Jbeta primers characterized the PCR. Sequencing used immunoSEQ multiplex PCR; TCRdb keeps in-frame clones, though not all of them. The table includes about 170,000 clones, approximately 80% detected once. A note on this clone: The antigen remains undetermined.

This TCR was sampled from a woman between 50 and 59 years old in good health and CMV-seropositive. The chain carries TRBV7-9 and TRBJ1-2; D is possibly TRBD1 (5 bases). Material: PBMCs. The CDR3 reads CASSRRTPGSSNYGYTF. CDR3 nucleotides: TGTGCCAGCAGCCGCAGGACCCCAGGGTCTTCTAACTATGGCTACACCTTC.